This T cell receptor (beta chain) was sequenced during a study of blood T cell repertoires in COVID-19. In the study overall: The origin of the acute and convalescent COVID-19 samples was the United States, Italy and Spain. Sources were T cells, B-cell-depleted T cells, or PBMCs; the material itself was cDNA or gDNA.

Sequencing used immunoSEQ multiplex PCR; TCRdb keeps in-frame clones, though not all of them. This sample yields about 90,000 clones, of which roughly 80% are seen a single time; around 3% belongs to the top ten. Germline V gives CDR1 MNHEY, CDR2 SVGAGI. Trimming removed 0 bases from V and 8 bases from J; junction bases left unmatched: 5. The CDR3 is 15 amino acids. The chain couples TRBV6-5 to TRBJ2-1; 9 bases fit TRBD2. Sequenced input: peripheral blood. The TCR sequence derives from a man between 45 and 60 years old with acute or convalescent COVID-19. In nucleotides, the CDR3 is TGTGCCAGCAGTTACTCGGCTAGCGGGAAATATGAGCAGTTCTTC. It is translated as CASSYSASGKYEQFF.